This T cell receptor (beta chain) was sequenced for a study of beta chain features in type 1 diabetes. Whole-study findings and limits: PCR could preferentially amplify shorter templates, alike in patients and controls. Type 1 diabetes patients had moderately but significantly shorter TCRB CDR3s in all four CD4+ subsets.

This clone was picked up a small number of times. The target antigen is unknown. Germline CDR1 reads GTSNPN; CDR2 reads SVGIG (reference sequence). CDR3 size: 13 residues. V dropped 0 bases and J dropped 5 bases, with 8 bases sitting between them. CD4+ cells of the naive, central memory, regulatory and stem cell-like memory types were sorted via CD45RO/CCR7/CD25/CD127/CD95/CD27. Sequenced material consisted of expressed TCRB transcripts (all of the isolated RNA was reverse transcribed). Method: immunoSEQ multiplex PCR; TCRdb's copy keeps in-frame clones and lacks some. The profile covers roughly 730,000 clones, with roughly 12% appearing a single time and about 0.02% taken by the ten largest.

The rearrangement uses TRBV30 and TRBJ1-3; tentative D call: TRBD1 (6 bases). Sequences were obtained from naive CD4+ T cells from blood. The source of this sequence is a man aged 18 to 30 with type 1 diabetes. This CDR3 is CAWSVGDRNTIYF. CDR3 nucleotides: TGTGCCTGGAGTGTTGGGGACAGAAACACCATATATTTT.